The 5 T cell receptor beta chains below all came from one sample that was sequenced in a study of blood T cell repertoires in COVID-19. The protocol was immunoSEQ multiplex PCR, while the TCRdb copy is restricted to in-frame clones and leaves out a portion. The profile shows some 400,000 clones, 85% to 90% of them singletons. Material: PBMCs or T cells enriched from blood (not recorded which). These receptors were collected from a man aged 30-40 years who had recovered from COVID-19.

This clone appeared once. The chain employs TRBV6-1 and TRBJ1-4, with 8 bases that match TRBD1. CDR1 MNHNS and CDR2 SASEGT come from the germline V gene. Losses at the gene ends were 0 bases for V and 5 bases for J; bases not matched to a gene: 5. The CDR3 contains 16 residues. CDR3 nucleotides: TGTGCCAGCAGTGAAGCGCGTGGACAGGGAAATGAAAAACTGTTTTTT. Its protein is CASSEARGQGNEKLFF.

V and J are TRBV11-2 and TRBJ1-2; a possible D gene is TRBD1 (5 bases). The CDR3 length is 14 residues. Trimming shortened V by 1 base and J by 7 bases, and 13 bases separated the two germline ends. Germline V gene lookup returns CDR1 SGHAT and CDR2 FQNNGV. The CDR3 nucleotides read TGTGCCAGCAGCTTAGGGAGGGGCCCGGGTGGCTACACCTTC. Translating gives CASSLGRGPGGYTF.

This clone was found once. CDR3 amino acids: CSASRAIRTDTQYF. The CDR3 DNA is TGCAGTGCTAGTCGTGCGATCCGCACAGATACGCAGTATTTT. The V gene is TRBV20-1, the J gene TRBJ2-3; the D is unclear. Germline values: CDR1 DFQATT, CDR2 SNEGSKA (reference sequence). This CDR3 is built from 14 residues. The V end lost 3 bases, the J end lost 1 base, and 11 bases lay between the germline ends.

The chain couples TRBV5-4 to TRBJ2-2; 9 nucleotides align to TRBD2. Germline V gene data show CDR1 as SGHNT and CDR2 as YYREEE (reference sequence). This CDR3 region has 16 residues. After removal of 3 bases from V and 1 base from J, the junction contained 4 bases not matched to a gene. The CDR3: CASSSRLAENTGELFF. The CDR3, as DNA: TGTGCCAGCAGCTCTCGACTAGCGGAGAACACCGGGGAGCTGTTTTTT.

The chain couples TRBV4-2 to TRBJ1-5; D is unresolved. The CDR3 runs 13 residues. Trimming shortened V by 1 base and J by 4 bases, and 5 bases separated the two germline ends. CDR1 LGHNA and CDR2 YNFKEQ come from the germline V gene. The CDR3 DNA reads TGTGCCAGCAGCCAAGGCGGAAATCAGCCCCAGCATTTT. Its translation is CASSQGGNQPQHF.